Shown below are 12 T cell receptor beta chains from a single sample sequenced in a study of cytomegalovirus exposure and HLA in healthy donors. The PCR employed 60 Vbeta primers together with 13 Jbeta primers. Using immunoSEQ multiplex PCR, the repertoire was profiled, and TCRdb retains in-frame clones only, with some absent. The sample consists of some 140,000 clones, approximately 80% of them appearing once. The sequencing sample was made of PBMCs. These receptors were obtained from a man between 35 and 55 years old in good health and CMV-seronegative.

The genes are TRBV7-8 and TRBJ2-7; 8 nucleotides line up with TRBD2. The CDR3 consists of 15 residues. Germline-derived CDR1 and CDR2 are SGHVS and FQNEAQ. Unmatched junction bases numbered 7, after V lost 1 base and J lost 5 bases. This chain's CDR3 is CASSLGAGVSDEQYF. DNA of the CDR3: TGTGCCAGCAGCTTAGGAGCGGGGGTGAGCGACGAGCAGTACTTC.

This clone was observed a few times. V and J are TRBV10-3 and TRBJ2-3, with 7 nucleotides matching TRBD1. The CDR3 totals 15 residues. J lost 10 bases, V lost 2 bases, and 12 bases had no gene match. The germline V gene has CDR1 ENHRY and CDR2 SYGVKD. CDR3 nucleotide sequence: TGTGCCATCAGTGAGCCAGCAGGGGGAACGAGGTCGCAGTATTTT. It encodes CAISEPAGGTRSQYF.

The CDR3 DNA reads TGCGCCAGCAGCCGGGGACAGGTGAACACTGAAGCTTTCTTT. Its translation: CASSRGQVNTEAFF. J is TRBJ1-1 and V is TRBV5-1; the match to TRBD1 covers 8 bases. Unmatched junction bases numbered 2, after V lost 4 bases and J lost 0 bases. Germline CDR1 and CDR2: SGHRS and YFSETQ. This CDR3 comprises 14 residues.

The CDR3 loop reads CASSSAQNYGYTF. The DNA for the CDR3 is TGTGCCAGCAGCTCAGCACAGAACTATGGCTACACCTTC. The chain is built from TRBV7-2 and TRBJ1-2, with D hard to call. The CDR3 covers 13 residues. The V and J ends lost 4 bases and 2 bases respectively, with 8 bases between them. Germline V gene sequence: CDR1 SGHTA, CDR2 FQGNSA.

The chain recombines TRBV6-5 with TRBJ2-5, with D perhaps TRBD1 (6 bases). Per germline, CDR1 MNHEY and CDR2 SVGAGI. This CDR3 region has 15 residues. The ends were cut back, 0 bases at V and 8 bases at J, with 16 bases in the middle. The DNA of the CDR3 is TGTGCCAGCAGTTACTCAAAACTAGGGGGAGATACCCAGTACTTC. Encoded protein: CASSYSKLGGDTQYF.

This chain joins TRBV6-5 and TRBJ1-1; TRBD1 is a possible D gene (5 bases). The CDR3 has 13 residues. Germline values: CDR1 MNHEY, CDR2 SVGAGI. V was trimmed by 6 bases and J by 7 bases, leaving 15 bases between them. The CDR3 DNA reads TGTGCCAGCAGACCCCCCGGGAGGGGTGAAGCTTTCTTT. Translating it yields CASRPPGRGEAFF.

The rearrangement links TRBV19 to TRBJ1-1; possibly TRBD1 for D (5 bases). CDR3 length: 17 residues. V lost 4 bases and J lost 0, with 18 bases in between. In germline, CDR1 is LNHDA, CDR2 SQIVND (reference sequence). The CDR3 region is CASSTREAGRVNTEAFF. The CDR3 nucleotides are TGTGCCAGTAGTACCAGGGAGGCTGGTAGGGTGAACACTGAAGCTTTCTTT.

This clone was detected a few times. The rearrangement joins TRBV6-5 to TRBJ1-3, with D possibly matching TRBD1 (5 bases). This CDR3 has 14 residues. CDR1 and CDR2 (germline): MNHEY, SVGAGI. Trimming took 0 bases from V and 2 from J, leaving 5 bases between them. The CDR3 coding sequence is TGTGCCAGCAGTTACTCGGGGCCTGGAAACACCATATATTTT. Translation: CASSYSGPGNTIYF.

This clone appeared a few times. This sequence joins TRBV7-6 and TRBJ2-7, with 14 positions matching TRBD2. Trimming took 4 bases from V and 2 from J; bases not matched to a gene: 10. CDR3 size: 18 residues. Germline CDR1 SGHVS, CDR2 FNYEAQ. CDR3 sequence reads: CASSSGLAGESGAYEQYF. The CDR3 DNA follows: TGTGCCAGCAGCTCGGGACTAGCGGGAGAGTCAGGAGCCTACGAGCAGTACTTC. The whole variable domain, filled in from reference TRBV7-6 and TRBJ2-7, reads GAGVSQSPRYKVTKRGQDVALRCDPISGHVSLYWYRQALGQGPEFLTYFNYEAQQDKSGLPNDRFSAERPEGSISTLTIQRTEQRDSAMYRCASSSGLAGESGAYEQYFGPGTRLTVT.

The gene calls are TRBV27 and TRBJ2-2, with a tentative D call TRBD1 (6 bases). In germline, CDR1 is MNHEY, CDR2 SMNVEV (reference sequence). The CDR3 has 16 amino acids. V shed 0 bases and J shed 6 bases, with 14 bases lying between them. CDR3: CASSLSGAPLAGELFF. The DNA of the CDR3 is TGTGCCAGCAGTTTATCGGGGGCTCCTCTAGCCGGGGAGCTGTTTTTT.

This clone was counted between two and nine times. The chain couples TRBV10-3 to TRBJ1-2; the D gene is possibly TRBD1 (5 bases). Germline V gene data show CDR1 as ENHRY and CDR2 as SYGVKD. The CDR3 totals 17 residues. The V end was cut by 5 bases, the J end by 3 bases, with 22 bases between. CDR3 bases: TGTGCCATCAGTACCTCGCAGGGCGGGGCGCCTTACTATGGCTACACCTTC. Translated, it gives CAISTSQGGAPYYGYTF.

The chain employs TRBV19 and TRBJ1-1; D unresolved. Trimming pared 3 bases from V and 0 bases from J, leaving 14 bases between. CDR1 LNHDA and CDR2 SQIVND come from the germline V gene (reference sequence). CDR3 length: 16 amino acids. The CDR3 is CASSMPPGDMNTEAFF. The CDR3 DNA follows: TGTGCCAGTAGTATGCCCCCGGGAGACATGAACACTGAAGCTTTCTTT.